These T cell receptor beta chains were read from a single sample in a study of T cell responses to AZD1222 COVID-19 vaccine. The table came from immunoSEQ multiplex PCR; TCRdb's copy has only in-frame clones and leaves some out. The sample includes just under 80,000 clones, 92% of them seen just once. Source: peripheral blood, taken 28 days after the second AZD1222 dose. All receptors derive from an adult who received the AZD1222 COVID-19 vaccine. CDR3s include the opening cysteine and the closing phenylalanine or tryptophan. The D gene is left open where the match is weak.

j_call | d_call | v_call | cdr3_aa
TRBJ2-7 | . | TRBV28 | CASTYPGEDEQYF
TRBJ1-4 | . | TRBV4-2 | CASSQDYRDEKLFF
TRBJ1-4 | TRBD1 | TRBV19 | CASSLGQTTNEKLFF
TRBJ1-2 | TRBD1 | TRBV19 | CASTIRTGAGGYGYTF
TRBJ1-4 | . | TRBV11-1 | CASSKTGRGTNEKLFF
TRBJ1-4 | . | TRBV5-4 | CASSDSPEGNEKLFF
TRBJ2-2 | . | TRBV5-1 | CASSLRDPNTGELFF
TRBJ2-1 | TRBD2 | TRBV7-8 | CASSLVLAGATTFNEQFF
TRBJ2-7 | . | TRBV25-1 | CASSGDTAYEQYF
TRBJ1-4 | TRBD1 | TRBV9 | CASSVGQGNEKLFF
TRBJ2-1 | . | TRBV5-1 | CASNEGPGNEQFF
TRBJ2-4 | TRBD2 | TRBV5-6 | CASSLNGGAKNIQYF
TRBJ2-7 | . | TRBV6-1 | CASSERQAGEQYF
TRBJ1-2 | TRBD1 | TRBV19 | CASSPQGGQRYYGYTF
TRBJ2-3 | TRBD2 | TRBV30 | CARSLGLAGADTQYF
TRBJ2-1 | TRBD2 | TRBV19 | CASSMYAGAHYNEQFF
TRBJ2-7 | . | TRBV29-1 | CSVGGGQANSYEQYF
TRBJ1-4 | . | TRBV18 | CASSPDRLATNEKLFF